These 2 T cell receptor beta chains were sequenced from one sample in a study of cytotoxic CD8 clonotypes in ibrutinib-treated CLL (dated by TCRdb to the early 2020s). Libraries were constructed by the immunoSEQ multiplex PCR assay. As stored in TCRdb, this immuneACCESS dataset retains in-frame rearrangements with V and J assigned. A fraction of the clones does not appear; measured against another copy, unresolved V genes explain less than half of the discrepancy, and the remainder lacks a known reason. Within this sample are roughly 20,000 clones, with approximately 69% of them counted one time only. The top ten clonotypes cover 20% to 30% of the sample. Specimen: PBMCs, collected before ibrutinib treatment. The source is a human donor with chronic lymphocytic leukemia.

The chain joins TRBV7-9 to TRBJ1-1; no firm D call. The CDR3 runs to 16 residues. Germline V CDR1 and CDR2: SEHNR, FQNEAQ (reference sequence). Between the trimmed V and J ends, which lost 5 bases and 1 base, there was a span of 17 bases. CDR3 residues: CASSLSTKPGNTEAFF. CDR3 bases: TGTGCCAGCAGCCTAAGCACAAAACCCGGGAACACTGAAGCTTTCTTT.

The rearrangement links TRBV7-8 to TRBJ2-2; TRBD2 agrees at 10 bases. V lost 1 base, J lost 6 bases, and 8 bases stayed unmatched. Germline values: CDR1 SGHVS, CDR2 FQNEAQ. The CDR3 has 17 amino acids. Here the CDR3 reads CASSLVVGLAWAGELFF. In DNA form, the CDR3 reads TGTGCCAGCAGCTTAGTGGTGGGACTAGCGTGGGCCGGGGAGCTGTTTTTT.